This entry lists 13 T cell receptor beta chains sequenced from one sample in a study of blood T cell repertoires in COVID-19. Libraries were prepared by immunoSEQ multiplex PCR; TCRdb keeps only in-frame clonotypes and omits some of them. Seen here are roughly 200,000 clones, around 87% observed once, and the top ten hold approximately 6%. The specimen sequenced was peripheral blood. The receptors derive from a man between 60 and 75 years old who had recovered from COVID-19.

The chain carries TRBV7-3 and TRBJ2-2; TRBD1 agrees at 7 bases. V lost 5 bases to trimming and J lost 6 bases; unmatched junction nucleotides: 9. The CDR3 consists of 15 residues. The germline gives CDR1 SGHTA, CDR2 FQGTGA. In DNA, the CDR3 is TGTGCCAGCAGCCGGATGACAGGGACCCCCGGGGAGCTGTTTTTT. Amino acids: CASSRMTGTPGELFF.

The V gene is TRBV3-1 (or the pseudogene TRBV3-2), the J gene TRBJ2-7; 10 nucleotides agree with TRBD1. Germline loops: CDR1 LGHDT, CDR2 YNNKEL (reference sequence). The junction had 5 bases not matched to a gene; V was cut back by 0 bases and J by 3 bases. The CDR3 is 16 amino acids. The CDR3 DNA is TGTGCCAGCAGCCAAGATTGGACAGGGGGGATCTACGAGCAGTACTTC. It encodes CASSQDWTGGIYEQYF.

CDR3 amino acids: CASSPTSEGASYNSPLHF. The CDR3 DNA reads as TGTGCCAGCAGTCCTACCTCGGAGGGGGCCAGCTATAATTCACCCCTCCACTTT. V is TRBV27 and J is TRBJ1-6; 7 bases are shared with TRBD1. CDR1 is MNHEY, CDR2 SMNVEV, per germline (reference sequence). After removal of 5 bases from V and 3 bases from J, the junction contained 13 bases not matched to a gene. This CDR3 spans 18 amino acids.

The V and J genes are TRBV5-8 and TRBJ1-5; D gene ambiguous. From germline, CDR1 is SGHTS and CDR2 YDEGEE. The CDR3 has 17 amino acids. Trimming cost V 5 bases and J 0 bases, with 18 bases left between them. The CDR3 bases are TGTGCCAGCAGGCAACCGGGATTAATCATTAGCAATCAGCCCCAGCATTTT. Protein product: CASRQPGLIISNQPQHF. The full variable domain, rest sourced from reference TRBV5-8 and TRBJ1-5, is EAGVTQSPTHLIKTRGQQATLRCSPISGHTSVYWYQQALGLGLQFLLWYDEGEERNRGNFPPRFSGRQFPNYSSELNVNALELEDSALYLCASRQPGLIISNQPQHFGDGTRLSIL.

V gene TRBV7-2 combines with J gene TRBJ2-2; the D gene is possibly TRBD2 (6 bases). The germline V gene has CDR1 SGHTA and CDR2 FQGNSA. This CDR3 is built from 14 residues. Trimming shortened V by 5 bases and J by 6 bases, and 13 bases separated the two germline ends. The CDR3 sequence: CASSPGVGAGELFF. The CDR3 bases are TGTGCCAGCAGCCCGGGAGTTGGGGCCGGGGAGCTGTTTTTT.

The chain is built from TRBV3-1 (or the pseudogene TRBV3-2) and TRBJ2-1; perhaps TRBD2 as D (6 bases). Trimming pared 1 base from V and 7 bases from J, leaving 11 bases between. CDR3 size: 14 residues. CDR1 LGHDT and CDR2 YNNKEL come from the germline V gene (reference sequence). The CDR3 protein is CASSQAGGLNEQFF. CDR3 nucleotides: TGTGCCAGCAGCCAAGCTGGGGGGTTGAATGAGCAGTTCTTC.

The chain combines TRBV9 with TRBJ1-1; a possible D gene is TRBD1 (6 bases). Germline V gene data show CDR1 as SGDLS and CDR2 as YYNGEE. The CDR3 has 14 residues. V lost 4 bases and J 1 base, leaving 11 bases between the germline ends. The CDR3 spells CASSPWDKNTEAFF. The CDR3 nucleotides are TGTGCCAGCAGCCCCTGGGACAAGAACACTGAAGCTTTCTTT.

J is TRBJ1-3 and V is TRBV9, with TRBD1 matching 7 bases. Germline CDR1 is SGDLS and CDR2 is YYNGEE. Trimming removed 0 bases from V and 3 bases from J; junction bases left unmatched: 3. CDR3 size: 15 residues. The CDR3 DNA reads TGTGCCAGCAGCGTAGTCTCAGGGGGTGGAAACACCATATATTTT. Protein sequence: CASSVVSGGGNTIYF.

The chain links TRBV9 to TRBJ1-1; the match to TRBD1 covers 7 bases. The CDR3 runs to 16 residues. CDR1 and CDR2 from the germline V gene are SGDLS and YYNGEE. V lost 0 bases, J lost 2 bases, and 7 bases stayed unmatched. The CDR3 DNA sequence: TGTGCCAGCAGCGTAGACCCGACAGGGACTAACACTGAAGCTTTCTTT. Its translation is CASSVDPTGTNTEAFF. The full variable domain, completed using reference TRBV9 and TRBJ1-1, is DSGVTQTPKHLITATGQRVTLRCSPRSGDLSVYWYQQSLDQGLQFLIQYYNGEERAKGNILERFSAQQFPDLHSELNLSSLELGDSALYFCASSVDPTGTNTEAFFGQGTRLTVV.

This chain links TRBV12-3 or TRBV12-4 with TRBJ2-1; D remains unclear. The germline V and J ends were trimmed by 2 bases and 10 bases, with 12 bases remaining between them. This CDR3 spans 13 amino acids. The CDR3 spells CASSLRQDAEQFF. The CDR3 nucleotides are TGTGCCAGCAGTTTACGGCAGGATGCAGAGCAGTTCTTC.

The V call is TRBV30, the J call TRBJ1-6; 9 bases match TRBD1. Germline CDR1 reads GTSNPN; CDR2 reads SVGIG (reference sequence). V shed 5 bases and J 8 bases; nucleotides not matched to a gene: 4. The CDR3 covers 13 residues. CDR3 nucleotides: TGTGCCTGGGGGACAGGGAATGATTCACCCCTCCACTTT. As protein: CAWGTGNDSPLHF. The variable domain in full, completed from reference TRBV30 and TRBJ1-6, reads SQTIHQWPATLVQPVGSPLSLECTVEGTSNPNLYWYRQAAGRGLQLLFYSVGIGQISSEVPQNLSASRPQDRQFILSSKKLLLSDSGFYLCAWGTGNDSPLHFGNGTRLTVT.

This clone was counted only a few times. The V gene is TRBV5-1, the J gene TRBJ2-1; the match to TRBD1 covers 7 bases. The CDR3 is 11 residues long. The V gene end was trimmed by 7 bases and the J gene end by 5 bases; junction bases not matched to a gene: 0. Germline assignment: CDR1 SGHRS and CDR2 YFSETQ. The CDR3 coding sequence is TGCGCCAGCCAGGGGGACAATGAGCAGTTCTTC. It translates to CASQGDNEQFF.

V is TRBV23-1 and J is TRBJ2-5, with D possibly matching TRBD1 (6 bases). TRBV23-1 is identified as an open reading frame with a role that is uncertain. This CDR3 contains 15 residues. V gave up 0 bases and J gave up 3 bases, with 11 bases separating them. DNA of the CDR3: TGCGCCAGCAGTCAATCTTGGACAGTCGAAGAGACCCAGTACTTC. It encodes CASSQSWTVEETQYF.